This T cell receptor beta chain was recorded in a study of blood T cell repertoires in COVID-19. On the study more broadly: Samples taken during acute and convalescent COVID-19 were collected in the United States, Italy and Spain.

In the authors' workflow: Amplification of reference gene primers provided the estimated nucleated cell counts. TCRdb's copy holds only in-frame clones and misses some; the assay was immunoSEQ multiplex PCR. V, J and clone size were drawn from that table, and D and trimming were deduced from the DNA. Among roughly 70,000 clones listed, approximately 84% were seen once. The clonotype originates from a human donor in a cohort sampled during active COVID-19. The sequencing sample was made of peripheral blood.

The chain's CDR3 is CASSAGIYEQYF. Written as DNA, the CDR3 is TGTGCCAGCAGTGCGGGGATTTACGAGCAGTACTTC. The chain combines TRBV2 with TRBJ2-7, with D possibly TRBD2 on 5 matching bases. Germline values: CDR1 SNHLY, CDR2 FYNNEI. This CDR3 has 12 amino acids. V was cut by 4 bases and J by 4 bases, with 8 bases left in between.